The 32 T cell receptor beta chains presented below share a single source sample, sequenced in a study of blood T cell repertoires in COVID-19. Repertoires were generated with immunoSEQ multiplex PCR, while TCRdb's copy carries only in-frame clones and drops some. The table has fewer than 70,000 clones, around 90% seen once. Sequencing input: peripheral blood. These receptors were taken from a man over 45 with active COVID-19.

This clone showed up just once. V gene TRBV19 combines with J gene TRBJ1-2; D is perhaps TRBD1 (6 bases). The CDR3 sequence is 18 residues long. Trimming removed 6 bases from V and 0 bases from J, with 23 bases in between. Per germline, CDR1 LNHDA and CDR2 SQIVND (reference sequence). Here the CDR3 DNA reads TGTGCCAGTAGCTCAAACGATCCGGGACACAGGACTAACTATGGCTACACCTTC. It codes for CASSSNDPGHRTNYGYTF.

The chain recombines TRBV5-1 with TRBJ1-1; D unresolved. V lost 4 bases, J lost 1 base, and 11 bases lay in between. The CDR3 sequence is 14 residues long. Looked up from germline, CDR1 is SGHRS and CDR2 is YFSETQ. This CDR3 is CASSRGAGNTEAFF. CDR3 DNA sequence: TGCGCCAGCAGCCGAGGAGCCGGGAACACTGAAGCTTTCTTT. The complete variable domain, with remaining parts taken from reference TRBV5-1 and TRBJ1-1, reads KAGVTQTPRYLIKTRGQQVTLSCSPISGHRSVSWYQQTPGQGLQFLFEYFSETQRNKGNFPGRFSGRQFSNSRSEMNVSTLELGDSALYLCASSRGAGNTEAFFGQGTRLTVV.

On this clone: The junction does not match germline at one end; this may be a read error. The chain links TRBV3-1 (or the pseudogene TRBV3-2) to TRBJ2-1; 10 bases line up with TRBD2. The CDR3 is 18 amino acids. Germline V gene sequence: CDR1 LGHDT, CDR2 YNNKEL (reference sequence). The CDR3 nucleotides read TGTGCCGGCAGCCCTCCCTCTGTGAGCGGGGGGGCGGTTCGTAATCGGTTCTTC. Encoded protein: CAGSPPSVSGGAVRNRFF.

The V gene is TRBV19, the J gene TRBJ1-1; TRBD1 matches at 8 bases. This CDR3 comprises 15 residues. Trimming removed 7 bases from V and 1 base from J; junction bases left unmatched: 8. CDR1 and CDR2 (germline): LNHDA, SQIVND (reference sequence). The CDR3 sequence: CASTQGQGPNTEAFF. DNA of the CDR3: TGTGCCAGTACCCAAGGACAGGGACCGAACACTGAAGCTTTCTTT. Variable domain in full (rest from reference TRBV19 and TRBJ1-1): DGGITQSPKYLFRKEGQNVTLSCEQNLNHDAMYWYRQDPGQGLRLIYYSQIVNDFQKGDIAEGYSVSREKKESFPLTVTSAQKNPTAFYLCASTQGQGPNTEAFFGQGTRLTVV.

This chain links TRBV5-1 with TRBJ2-1, with D perhaps TRBD2 (5 bases). V lost 2 bases, J lost 5 bases, and 20 bases lay in between. The germline gives CDR1 SGHRS, CDR2 YFSETQ. CDR3 length: 17 amino acids. The DNA for the CDR3 is TGCGCCAGCAGCTTCGGGAACACGATCCCCCCGAACAATGAGCAGTTCTTC. It yields the protein CASSFGNTIPPNNEQFF.

This clone appeared once. The chain employs TRBV28 and TRBJ2-2; D call uncertain. The germline V gene encodes CDR1 MDHEN and CDR2 SYDVKM. V was trimmed by 7 bases and J by 6 bases, leaving 12 bases between them. The CDR3 runs 13 residues. In DNA, the CDR3 is TGTGCCAGCAATCCGGTGATTGCCGGGGAGCTGTTTTTT. This encodes CASNPVIAGELFF.

This chain uses TRBV5-1 with TRBJ1-6, with 9 bases matching TRBD1. Germline V lookup: CDR1 SGHRS, CDR2 YFSETQ. The junction had 7 bases not matched to a gene; V was cut back by 2 bases and J by 7 bases. There are 16 residues in the CDR3. As DNA, the CDR3 is TGCGCCAGCAGCTTAACCGGGACAGGGTACAATTCACCCCTCCACTTT. Its protein product is CASSLTGTGYNSPLHF.

The J gene is TRBJ2-7, the V gene TRBV7-2; D is uncertain. CDR1 is SGHTA, CDR2 FQGNSA, per germline. CDR3 length: 13 amino acids. V was pared by 9 bases and J by 3 bases, with 15 bases between. DNA for the CDR3: TGTGCCAGTGCTTACAGCCTCGGCTACGAGCAGTACTTC. As protein: CASAYSLGYEQYF. The whole variable domain, remainder taken from reference TRBV7-2 and TRBJ2-7, is GAGVSQSPSNKVTEKGKDVELRCDPISGHTALYWYRQSLGQGLEFLIYFQGNSAPDKSGLPSDRFSAERTGGSVSTLTIQRTQQEDSAVYLCASAYSLGYEQYFGPGTRLTVT.

The genes are TRBV6-2 or TRBV6-3 and TRBJ1-5; 7 bases are a match to TRBD1. This CDR3 is built from 17 residues. CDR1 and CDR2 from the germline V gene are MNHEY and SVGEGT. Unmatched junction bases numbered 11, after V lost 6 bases and J lost 0 bases. CDR3 nucleotide sequence: TGTGCCAGCAGCCCGGGACAGAGCAGTCATAGCAATCAGCCCCAGCATTTT. It codes for CASSPGQSSHSNQPQHF.

CDR3 protein: CASSQRAGLVLNEQFF. The DNA of the CDR3 is TGCGCCAGCAGCCAAAGAGCGGGACTAGTCCTTAATGAGCAGTTCTTC. The rearrangement joins TRBV4-1 to TRBJ2-1, with TRBD2 matching over 8 bases. CDR1 is MGHRA, CDR2 YSYEKL, per germline. Trimming cost V 2 bases and J 7 bases; bases outside gene matches: 10. This CDR3 is 16 amino acids long.

J is TRBJ1-2 and V is TRBV24-1, with TRBD1 as a possible D gene (5 bases). Trimming left V 4 bases short and J 7 bases short, with 9 bases between. Germline assignment: CDR1 KGHDR and CDR2 SFDVKD. The CDR3 runs 12 residues. CDR3 DNA: TGTGCCACCAGTGACACGGACACTGGCTACACCTTC. This encodes CATSDTDTGYTF.

V is TRBV30 and J is TRBJ2-7, with 10 positions matching TRBD1. CDR3 length equals 16 residues. CDR1 and CDR2 from the germline V gene are GTSNPN and SVGIG (reference sequence). The V and J ends lost 3 bases and 1 base, in that order; junction bases with no gene match: 9. Written as DNA, the CDR3 is TGTGCCTGGAGCTTCCGCCGGGGACAGGGGTCCTACGAGCAGTACTTC. This gives the protein CAWSFRRGQGSYEQYF.

J is TRBJ2-4 and V is TRBV7-9; D is undetermined. The CDR3 extends over 11 amino acids. The germline gives CDR1 SEHNR, CDR2 FQNEAQ (reference sequence). The V end was cut by 2 bases, the J end by 13 bases, with 9 bases between. CDR3 nucleotides: TGTGCCAGCAGCTTAACCCACAAGCAGTACTTC. It codes for CASSLTHKQYF.

The V gene is TRBV7-3, the J gene TRBJ2-3; D perhaps matches TRBD2 (5 bases). The CDR3 is made up of 14 amino acids. The germline V gene encodes CDR1 SGHTA and CDR2 FQGTGA. V lost 5 bases and J 6 bases, leaving 15 bases between the germline ends. CDR3 loop: CASSRGSAGDTQYF. CDR3 coding DNA: TGTGCCAGCAGCCGAGGGTCGGCGGGCGATACGCAGTATTTT.

This clone was detected only once. The chain employs TRBV29-1 and TRBJ2-2; D is possibly TRBD2 (5 bases). The CDR3 is made up of 14 amino acids. Trimming removed 7 bases at V and 0 bases at J, with 12 bases between. Germline CDR1 reads SQVTM; CDR2 reads ANQGSEA. The CDR3, as DNA: TGCAGCGCTGCCCGGACTTCGAACACCGGGGAGCTGTTTTTT. Its translation: CSAARTSNTGELFF.

The chain uses TRBV7-2 and TRBJ2-1; 7 nucleotides line up with TRBD2. Germline CDR1 is SGHTA and CDR2 is FQGNSA. The CDR3 has 15 residues. The junction had 5 bases not matched to a gene; V was cut back by 3 bases and J by 3 bases. The CDR3 loop reads CASSFGGGDYNEQFF. The CDR3, as DNA: TGTGCCAGCAGCTTCGGCGGGGGAGACTACAATGAGCAGTTCTTC.

The gene calls are TRBV6-5 and TRBJ1-4, with 7 bases fitting TRBD1. Trimming took 5 bases from V and 8 from J; bases not matched to a gene: 11. The CDR3 has 15 residues. Germline values: CDR1 MNHEY, CDR2 SVGAGI. CDR3 sequence (DNA): TGTGCCAGCAGTCCGCCGGGACAGATCTCAGAAAAACTGTTTTTT. Encoded protein: CASSPPGQISEKLFF.

CDR3 sequence reads: CASSPARSGNSPLHF. The DNA of the CDR3 is TGCGCCAGCAGCCCCGCAAGGTCGGGGAATTCACCCCTCCACTTT. This sequence joins TRBV4-3 and TRBJ1-6; D gene ambiguous. CDR3 length: 15 amino acids. CDR1 is LGHNA, CDR2 YSLEER, per germline. V lost 4 bases to trimming and J lost 7 bases, with 14 bases between them.

The CDR3 reads CASRTWGGGDTQYF. CDR3 DNA sequence: TGTGCCAGCAGAACCTGGGGAGGCGGGGATACGCAGTATTTT. The chain employs TRBV13 and TRBJ2-3; maybe TRBD2 (6 bases). This CDR3 spans 14 amino acids. CDR1 and CDR2 from the germline V gene are PRHDT and FYEKMQ (reference sequence). V was pared by 6 bases and J by 6 bases, with 16 bases between.

This chain uses TRBV27 with TRBJ1-5; D not resolved. The germline gives CDR1 MNHEY, CDR2 SMNVEV (reference sequence). V lost 3 bases to trimming and J lost 3 bases, with 3 bases between them. The CDR3 is 12 residues long. The CDR3 coding sequence is TGTGCCAGCAGTTTCCTCAATCAGCCCCAGCATTTT. This codes for CASSFLNQPQHF.

This chain connects TRBV6-2 or TRBV6-3 to TRBJ2-7, with 7 bases that match TRBD1. J lost 2 bases, V lost 5 bases, and 15 bases had no gene match. CDR1 and CDR2 from the germline V gene are MNHEY and SVGEGT. There are 17 residues in the CDR3. CDR3 loop: CASSTRQGNLKAYEQYF. The DNA of the CDR3 is TGTGCCAGCAGTACAAGACAGGGCAACCTGAAAGCCTACGAGCAGTACTTC.

This clone was detected only once. The chain links TRBV4-2 to TRBJ2-7, with 10 positions matching TRBD1. The J segment lost 5 bases and the V segment lost 2 bases, leaving 9 bases of the junction unmatched. Germline CDR1 LGHNA, CDR2 YNFKEQ. CDR3 length: 16 amino acids. The chain's CDR3 is CASSQPMDRGEHEQYF. The CDR3 DNA sequence: TGTGCCAGCAGCCAACCTATGGACAGGGGGGAACACGAGCAGTACTTC.

The chain has TRBV10-3 and TRBJ1-1; D remains unclear. Germline V gene data show CDR1 as ENHRY and CDR2 as SYGVKD. CDR3 length: 13 residues. The V and J ends lost 10 bases and 4 bases respectively, with 16 bases between them. The CDR3 loop reads CATGWVFGTEAFF. CDR3 sequence (DNA): TGTGCCACCGGGTGGGTCTTCGGCACTGAAGCTTTCTTT.

This chain links TRBV5-1 with TRBJ2-7; a weak D match, TRBD2 (6 bases). The CDR3 has 14 residues. In germline, CDR1 is SGHRS, CDR2 YFSETQ. Between the trimmed V and J ends, which lost 4 bases and 2 bases, there was a span of 13 bases. The CDR3 loop reads CASSLREETYEQYF. The CDR3 DNA follows: TGCGCCAGCAGCCTAAGGGAGGAAACCTACGAGCAGTACTTC.

The genes are TRBV6-2 or TRBV6-3 and TRBJ2-6; D is ambiguous. Germline V CDR1 and CDR2: MNHEY, SVGEGT. V shed 4 bases and J shed 1 base, with 8 bases lying between them. The CDR3 loop spans 15 amino acids. CDR3 DNA: TGTGCCAGCAGTTTGCCCGGGTCTGGGGCCAACGTCCTGACTTTC. This codes for CASSLPGSGANVLTF.

Here the CDR3 DNA reads TGTGCCAGCAGTTCCTTTCCAGGCACTGAAGCTTTCTTT. Translated, it gives CASSSFPGTEAFF. The chain is built from TRBV28 and TRBJ1-1, with D hard to call. The CDR3 is made up of 13 amino acids. Germline lookup yields CDR1 MDHEN and CDR2 SYDVKM. Trimming pared 4 bases from V and 4 bases from J, leaving 10 bases between.

The chain recombines TRBV4-2 with TRBJ2-3; tentative D call: TRBD2 (5 bases). This CDR3 region has 16 residues. V lost 0 bases and J lost 5, with 15 bases in between. Germline V gives CDR1 LGHNA, CDR2 YNFKEQ. CDR3 nucleotide sequence: TGTGCCAGCAGCCAAGATAACGTCGGGAACGGAGATACGCAGTATTTT. It specifies CASSQDNVGNGDTQYF.

The chain links TRBV5-6 to TRBJ2-3; 7 bases agree with TRBD1. There are 14 residues in the CDR3. The germline V gene encodes CDR1 SGHDT and CDR2 YYEEEE. V lost 5 bases, J lost 5 bases, and 8 bases stayed unmatched. The CDR3 is CASSRTGEVDTQYF. The CDR3 coding sequence is TGTGCCAGCAGTCGAACAGGGGAAGTAGATACGCAGTATTTT.

This clone came up once. The chain recombines TRBV4-1 with TRBJ2-7; D remains unclear. The CDR3 has 14 amino acids. V was clipped by 1 base and J by 9 bases, with 16 bases between them. The germline V gene has CDR1 MGHRA and CDR2 YSYEKL. The CDR3: CASSQGNERLGQYF. CDR3 bases: TGCGCCAGCAGCCAAGGTAATGAGAGGCTCGGGCAGTACTTC.

V usage is TRBV7-9 and J usage is TRBJ1-4, with TRBD1 identical over 7 bases. The germline V gene encodes CDR1 SEHNR and CDR2 FQNEAQ (reference sequence). V was clipped by 5 bases and J by 8 bases; unmatched bases: 8. The CDR3 loop spans 14 amino acids. CDR3 protein: CASSPGQVKEKLFF. The CDR3 DNA sequence: TGTGCCAGCAGCCCAGGACAGGTTAAAGAAAAACTGTTTTTT. Looking up the rest from reference TRBV7-9 and TRBJ1-4 gives the full variable domain: DTGVSQNPRHKITKRGQNVTFRCDPISEHNRLYWYRQTLGQGPEFLTYFQNEAQLEKSRLLSDRFSAERPKGSFSTLEIQRTEQGDSAMYLCASSPGQVKEKLFFGSGTQLSVL.

The J gene is TRBJ1-4, the V gene TRBV7-2; D remains ambiguous. Trimming left V 4 bases short and J 3 bases short, with 15 bases between. CDR1 and CDR2 from the germline V gene are SGHTA and FQGNSA. This CDR3 spans 16 amino acids. Written as DNA, the CDR3 is TGTGCCAGCAGCTCCAGACTCCGAACTCCTAATGAAAAACTGTTTTTT. It yields the protein CASSSRLRTPNEKLFF.

This sequence joins TRBV15 and TRBJ2-3, with 9 bases identical to TRBD1. This CDR3 has 15 residues. V lost 8 bases to trimming and J lost 4 bases; unmatched junction nucleotides: 10. Germline CDR1 is LNHNV and CDR2 is YYDKDF (reference sequence). The CDR3 spells CATEPTGGIPDTQYF. CDR3 DNA: TGTGCCACCGAGCCGACAGGGGGGATTCCAGATACGCAGTATTTT. The full variable domain, completed using reference TRBV15 and TRBJ2-3, is DAMVIQNPRYQVTQFGKPVTLSCSQTLNHNVMYWYQQKSSQAPKLLFHYYDKDFNNEADTPDNFQSRRPNTSFCFLDIRSPGLGDTAMYLCATEPTGGIPDTQYFGPGTRLTVL.